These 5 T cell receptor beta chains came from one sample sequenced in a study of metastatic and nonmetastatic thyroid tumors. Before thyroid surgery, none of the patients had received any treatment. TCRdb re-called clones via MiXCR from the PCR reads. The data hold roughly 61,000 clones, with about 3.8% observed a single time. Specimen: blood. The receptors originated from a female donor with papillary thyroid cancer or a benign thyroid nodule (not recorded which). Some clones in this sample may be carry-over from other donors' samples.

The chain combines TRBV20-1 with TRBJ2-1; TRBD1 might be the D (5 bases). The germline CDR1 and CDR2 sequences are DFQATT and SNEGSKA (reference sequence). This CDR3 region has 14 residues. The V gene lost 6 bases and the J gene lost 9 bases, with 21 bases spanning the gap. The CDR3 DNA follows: TGCAGTGCCCATCGGACATCACTTTCGGGTGAGCAGTTCTTC. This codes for CSAHRTSLSGEQFF.

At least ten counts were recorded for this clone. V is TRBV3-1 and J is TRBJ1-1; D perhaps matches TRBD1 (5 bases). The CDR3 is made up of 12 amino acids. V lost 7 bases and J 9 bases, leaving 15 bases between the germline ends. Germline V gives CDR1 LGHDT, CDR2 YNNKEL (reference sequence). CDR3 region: CASTPGGTQAFF. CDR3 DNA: TGTGCCAGCACCCCGGGGGGGACGCAAGCTTTCTTT. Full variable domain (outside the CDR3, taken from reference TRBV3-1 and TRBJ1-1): DTAVSQTPKYLVTQMGNDKSIKCEQNLGHDTMYWYKQDSKKFLKIMFSYNNKELIINETVPNRFSPKSPDKAHLNLHINSLELGDSAVYFCASTPGGTQAFFGQGTRLTVV.

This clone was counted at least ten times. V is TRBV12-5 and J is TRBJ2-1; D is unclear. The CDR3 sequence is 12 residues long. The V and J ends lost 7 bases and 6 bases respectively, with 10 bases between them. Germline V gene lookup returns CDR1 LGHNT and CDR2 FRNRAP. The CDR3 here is CASALGVNEQFF. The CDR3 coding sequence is TGTGCTAGTGCCCTCGGAGTCAATGAGCAGTTCTTC.

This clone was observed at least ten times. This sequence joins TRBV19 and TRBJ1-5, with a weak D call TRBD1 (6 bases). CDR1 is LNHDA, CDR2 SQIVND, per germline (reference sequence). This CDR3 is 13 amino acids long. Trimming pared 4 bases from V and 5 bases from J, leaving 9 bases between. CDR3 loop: CASSKQGYQPQHF. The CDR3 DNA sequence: TGTGCCAGTAGTAAACAGGGCTATCAGCCCCAGCATTTT. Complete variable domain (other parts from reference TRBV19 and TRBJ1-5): DGGITQSPKYLFRKEGQNVTLSCEQNLNHDAMYWYRQDPGQGLRLIYYSQIVNDFQKGDIAEGYSVSREKKESFPLTVTSAQKNPTAFYLCASSKQGYQPQHFGDGTRLSIL.

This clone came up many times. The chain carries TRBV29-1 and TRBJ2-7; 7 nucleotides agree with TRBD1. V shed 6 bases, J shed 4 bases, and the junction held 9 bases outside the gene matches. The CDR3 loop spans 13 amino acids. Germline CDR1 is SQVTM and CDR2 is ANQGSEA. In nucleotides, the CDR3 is TGCAGCGTAAGACAGGGAGCCCTTTACGAGCAGTACTTC. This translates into CSVRQGALYEQYF.